The 12 T cell receptor beta chains reported below all come from one sample, sequenced in a study of blood T cell repertoires in COVID-19 (TCRdb year 2020). The method was the immunoSEQ multiplex PCR assay. TCRdb provides this immuneACCESS table in a form limited to in-frame rearrangements. Some clones are lacking; in checked studies, under half of them reflect an unresolved V gene, and why the rest are absent is not known. For this sample there are hundreds of thousands of clones; roughly nine tenths appear just once. The biggest ten clones account for 11% of the sample. Sequences were obtained from peripheral blood. All receptors come from a young woman with COVID-19, enrolled during active disease.

The chain carries TRBV7-2 and TRBJ2-3; no reliable D call. V lost 2 bases to trimming and J lost 6 bases, with 6 bases between them. CDR3 length equals 12 residues. Germline V gene lookup returns CDR1 SGHTA and CDR2 FQGNSA. CDR3 loop: CASSLSLDTQYF. The DNA of the CDR3 is TGTGCCAGCAGCTTATCACTGGATACGCAGTATTTT.

CDR3 sequence reads: CASSSFNYGYTF. The CDR3 DNA follows: TGTGCCAGCAGCTCCTTTAACTATGGCTACACCTTC. J is TRBJ1-2 and V is TRBV6-5; D gene unclear. The germline gives CDR1 MNHEY, CDR2 SVGAGI. V was clipped by 6 bases and J by 1 base, with 6 bases between them. This CDR3 is built from 12 residues.

V gene TRBV2 combines with J gene TRBJ2-3; the D is unclear. This CDR3 is built from 11 residues. The germline CDR1 and CDR2 sequences are SNHLY and FYNNEI. V lost 7 bases and J lost 3, with 5 bases in between. The CDR3 loop is CASTRTDTQYF. CDR3 DNA: TGTGCCAGCACCAGAACAGATACGCAGTATTTT. Supplemented by reference TRBV2 and TRBJ2-3, the full variable domain reads EPEVTQTPSHQVTQMGQEVILRCVPISNHLYFYWYRQILGQKVEFLVSFYNNEISEKSEIFDDQFSVERPDGSNFTLKIRSTKLEDSAMYFCASTRTDTQYFGPGTRLTVL.

A single count supports this clone. The V gene is TRBV10-3, the J gene TRBJ1-1; D not resolved. Trimming removed 5 bases from V and 6 bases from J, with 13 bases in between. Germline lookup yields CDR1 ENHRY and CDR2 SYGVKD. The CDR3 length is 13 residues. The CDR3 reads CAISHTDHPEAFF. The CDR3 coding sequence is TGTGCCATCAGTCATACAGACCACCCTGAAGCTTTCTTT.

The rearrangement uses TRBV5-1 and TRBJ1-2; TRBD1 matches at 7 bases. The CDR3 sequence is 14 residues long. The V gene end was trimmed by 4 bases and the J gene end by 6 bases; junction bases not matched to a gene: 9. The V gene's germline CDR1 is SGHRS and CDR2 YFSETQ. The CDR3 loop is CASSPETGSHGYTF. CDR3 nucleotide sequence: TGCGCCAGCAGCCCCGAGACAGGGTCCCATGGCTACACCTTC.

The chain employs TRBV27 and TRBJ2-5, with 8 bases fitting TRBD2. V lost 2 bases and J lost 6; bases outside the gene matches: 8. Germline CDR1 MNHEY, CDR2 SMNVEV (reference sequence). The length of the CDR3 is 15 residues. The DNA for the CDR3 is TGTGCCAGCAGTTTACTAGGACTAGCAGGCAAGACCCAGTACTTC. This codes for CASSLLGLAGKTQYF.

The rearrangement joins TRBV5-1 to TRBJ1-5; TRBD1 is a possible D gene (6 bases). V shed 3 bases and J shed 0 bases, with 13 bases lying between them. The CDR3 contains 16 residues. Germline V gene sequence: CDR1 SGHRS, CDR2 YFSETQ. CDR3 bases: TGCGCCAGCAGCTCTGCCGGACAGCATAGCAATCAGCCCCAGCATTTT. This gives the protein CASSSAGQHSNQPQHF.

The chain uses TRBV3-1 (or the pseudogene TRBV3-2) and TRBJ1-6, with D possibly TRBD1 on 5 matching bases. Looked up from germline, CDR1 is LGHDT and CDR2 is YNNKEL (reference sequence). The length of the CDR3 is 16 residues. The V and J ends lost 1 base and 4 bases respectively, with 11 bases between them. As DNA, the CDR3 is TGTGCCAGCAGCCAAGCCTGGACACATTATAATTCACCCCTCCACTTT. It specifies CASSQAWTHYNSPLHF.

V usage is TRBV9 and J usage is TRBJ2-1; D not certain. Germline V CDR1 and CDR2: SGDLS, YYNGEE. Deletions cut 4 bases from V and 10 bases from J, with 18 bases between. The CDR3 is made up of 14 amino acids. CDR3 residues: CASSPRSWLLEQFF. The CDR3, as DNA: TGTGCCAGCAGCCCCCGTTCGTGGTTACTCGAGCAGTTCTTC.

The rearrangement uses TRBV7-9 and TRBJ1-2; maybe TRBD1 (5 bases). Germline CDR1 is SEHNR and CDR2 is FQNEAQ (reference sequence). V was shortened by 1 base and J by 8 bases, with 14 bases between the two germline ends. CDR3 size: 14 residues. The CDR3 is CASSLDRGRWGYTF. CDR3 DNA: TGTGCCAGCAGCTTAGATAGGGGCCGTTGGGGCTACACCTTC.

The chain joins TRBV5-4 to TRBJ2-3, with TRBD2 identical over 11 bases. Germline trimming cut 0 bases from V and 4 bases from J; bases unmatched to any gene: 4. This CDR3 is built from 16 residues. The germline V gene has CDR1 SGHNT and CDR2 YYREEE (reference sequence). In nucleotides, the CDR3 is TGTGCCAGCAGCTTGGCCTTTAGCGGGGGGGCAGATACGCAGTATTTT. Translated: CASSLAFSGGADTQYF.

About this clone itself: The junction departs from the called germline gene at one end, perhaps through a read error. The chain links TRBV28 to TRBJ1-3, with D possibly matching TRBD1 (5 bases). Per germline, CDR1 MDHEN and CDR2 SYDVKM. The CDR3 is made up of 12 amino acids. The CDR3 DNA follows: TGTGTCAGCACTCCCAGGGAGGACACCATATATTTT. It codes for CVSTPREDTIYF.